The next 10 T cell receptor beta chains were all read from a single sample in a study of T cells after yellow fever vaccination. TCRdb re-derived calls from the 5' RACE reads in MiXCR, one entry per CDR3 protein. The sample lists 250,000 to 350,000 distinct CDR3 sequences; around 9.3% were seen once. The specimen was CD4+ T cells sorted from PBMCs, collected 5 days after the yellow fever booster vaccination. The receptor source for this set is a man aged 18-30 years who received the YFV17D yellow fever vaccine.

In its sample, this clonotype was seen a few times. This chain uses TRBV20-1 with TRBJ2-2; 15 bases match TRBD2. The CDR3 runs to 16 residues. J gave up 0 bases and V 6 bases, and 2 bases lay outside the gene matches. The V gene's germline CDR1 is DFQATT and CDR2 SNEGSKA (reference sequence). CDR3 nucleotide sequence: TGCAGTGCGGGGACTAGCGGGGGGCCGAACACCGGGGAGCTGTTTTTT. Its protein is CSAGTSGGPNTGELFF.

This chain connects TRBV7-2 to TRBJ2-7; 7 nucleotides match TRBD1. V lost 4 bases and J lost 1; bases outside the gene matches: 1. This CDR3 has 13 residues. Per the germline V gene, CDR1 is SGHTA and CDR2 is FQGNSA. Written as DNA, the CDR3 is TGTGCCAGCAGCTGGACAGGTTCCTACGAGCAGTACTTC. Protein product: CASSWTGSYEQYF. The entire variable domain, with the rest obtained from reference TRBV7-2 and TRBJ2-7, is as follows: GAGVSQSPSNKVTEKGKDVELRCDPISGHTALYWYRQSLGQGLEFLIYFQGNSAPDKSGLPSDRFSAERTGGSVSTLTIQRTQQEDSAVYLCASSWTGSYEQYFGPGTRLTVT.

The table lists this clonotype with many counts. V usage is TRBV4-3 and J usage is TRBJ2-5, with D unresolved. The V end lost 3 bases, the J end lost 5 bases, and 10 bases lay between the germline ends. The CDR3 consists of 13 residues. Germline V gene data show CDR1 as LGHNA and CDR2 as YSLEER. The CDR3 nucleotides are TGCGCCAGCAGCCAGTACGTGGAGGAGACCCAGTACTTC. It codes for CASSQYVEETQYF.

This clonotype was seen only a few times. The chain has TRBV7-3 and TRBJ2-1; no clear D gene. The CDR3 is 14 residues long. Germline loops: CDR1 SGHTA, CDR2 FQGTGA. The V end lost 4 bases, the J end lost 2 bases, and 9 bases lay between the germline ends. CDR3 sequence (DNA): TGTGCCAGCAGCTGGTCTCCGCCCTACAATGAGCAGTTCTTC. Translating it yields CASSWSPPYNEQFF.

The rearrangement uses TRBV4-1 and TRBJ1-2; no firm D call. Trimming took off 0 bases at V and 6 bases at J, with 14 bases between the two ends. CDR1 is MGHRA, CDR2 YSYEKL, per germline. This CDR3 is 15 amino acids long. The CDR3 spells CASSQDNGAWDGYTF. The CDR3 bases are TGCGCCAGCAGCCAAGATAATGGAGCGTGGGATGGCTACACCTTC.

The sample holds a few counts of this clonotype. This sequence joins TRBV20-1 and TRBJ1-1; 7 nucleotides align to TRBD1. Germline V gives CDR1 DFQATT, CDR2 SNEGSKA (reference sequence). The CDR3 loop spans 15 amino acids. Trimming at V came to 4 bases and at J to 0 bases, leaving 8 bases not matched to a gene. CDR3 amino acids: CSATDRAQVNTEAFF. The DNA for the CDR3 is TGCAGTGCTACAGACAGGGCTCAGGTGAACACTGAAGCTTTCTTT.

This chain links TRBV28 with TRBJ1-2; no definite D call. CDR3 length: 12 residues. Germline V gene lookup returns CDR1 MDHEN and CDR2 SYDVKM. Trimming took off 6 bases at V and 0 bases at J, with 5 bases between the two ends. The CDR3 protein is CASSGTNYGYTF. In nucleotides, the CDR3 is TGTGCCAGCAGCGGAACTAACTATGGCTACACCTTC.

Concerning this clonotype itself: Relative to the germline gene, one junction end is altered; a read error may explain this. This rearrangement joins TRBV6-5 to TRBJ2-3; TRBD1 aligns across 9 bases. Germline loops: CDR1 MNHEY, CDR2 SVGAGI. This CDR3 has 20 amino acids. DNA of the CDR3: TGTGCCAGCAGTAAAGATCCGGGACAGGGACCCCAAAGACCCACAGATACGCACTATTTT. It translates to CASSKDPGQGPQRPTDTHYF.

There are many counts of this clonotype. The rearrangement uses TRBV7-2 and TRBJ2-1; no clear D. Trimming took 2 bases from V and 10 from J, leaving 9 bases between them. The germline gives CDR1 SGHTA, CDR2 FQGNSA. The CDR3 totals 12 residues. DNA for the CDR3: TGTGCCAGCAGCTTACCGGGCGGAGAGCAGTTCTTC. It translates to CASSLPGGEQFF.

The chain recombines TRBV18 with TRBJ2-3; D unclear. This CDR3 has 14 residues. Germline CDR1 reads KGHSH; CDR2 reads LQKENI. V was pared by 2 bases and J by 0 bases, with 6 bases between. The CDR3 nucleotides are TGTGCCAGCTCACCAAGTACTAGCACAGATACGCAGTATTTT. As protein: CASSPSTSTDTQYF.